Shown below are 17 T cell receptor beta chains from a single sample sequenced in a study of cytomegalovirus exposure and HLA in healthy donors. PCR involved 60 Vbeta and 13 Jbeta primers. Sequencing was performed with immunoSEQ multiplex PCR; in TCRdb, only in-frame clones are kept and a portion is missing. The table shows about 190,000 clones, with 70% to 75% occurring only once. The sequencing input was PBMCs. Every receptor here comes from a woman aged 30 to 39 in good health and CMV-seropositive.

DNA of the CDR3: TGTGCCAGCAGTTACGGGCGGGGAGATACGCAGTATTTT. Translation: CASSYGRGDTQYF. The chain carries TRBV6-5 and TRBJ2-3; the D gene is possibly TRBD2 (6 bases). This CDR3 contains 13 residues. Germline-derived CDR1 and CDR2 are MNHEY and SVGAGI. The V end lost 2 bases, the J end lost 5 bases, and 8 bases lay between the germline ends.

The genes are TRBV5-6 and TRBJ2-7; 13 positions match TRBD2. The CDR3 contains 17 residues. CDR1 is SGHDT and CDR2 is YYEEEE in the germline V gene. Trimming took 3 bases from V and 2 from J; bases not matched to a gene: 8. CDR3 DNA sequence: TGTGCCAGCAGCTCCGGGGGACTAGCGGGATTTGCCTACGAGCAGTACTTC. Translated: CASSSGGLAGFAYEQYF.

The rearrangement links TRBV2 to TRBJ2-5; 15 bases align to TRBD2. This CDR3 region has 19 residues. V trimming: 1 base; J trimming: 5 bases; junction bases outside the gene matches: 11. In germline, CDR1 is SNHLY, CDR2 FYNNEI. CDR3 nucleotide sequence: TGTGCCAGCAGTGAAGGGACTAGCGGGAGGGCCCAAGGGGAGGAGACCCAGTACTTC. This gives the protein CASSEGTSGRAQGEETQYF.

The CDR3 sequence: CASSPQGSPYEQYF. The CDR3 DNA follows: TGTGCCAGCAGCCCCCAGGGGTCTCCCTACGAGCAGTACTTC. The chain links TRBV27 to TRBJ2-7; tentatively, D is TRBD1 (6 bases). Deletions cut 6 bases from V and 2 bases from J, with 14 bases between. CDR1 is MNHEY, CDR2 SMNVEV, per germline (reference sequence). This CDR3 has 14 amino acids.

DNA for the CDR3: TGTGCCAGCTCACCACCGTCCGGGACTAGCGTATACGAGCAGTACTTC. Its translation is CASSPPSGTSVYEQYF. The rearrangement links TRBV18 to TRBJ2-7; TRBD2 agrees at 10 bases. Germline trimming cut 0 bases from V and 4 bases from J; bases unmatched to any gene: 6. The germline V gene has CDR1 KGHSH and CDR2 LQKENI. CDR3 size: 16 residues.

The V gene is TRBV7-9, the J gene TRBJ2-5; 8 nucleotides agree with TRBD1. The length of the CDR3 is 15 residues. In germline, CDR1 is SEHNR, CDR2 FQNEAQ (reference sequence). Losses at the gene ends were 2 bases for V and 6 bases for J; bases not matched to a gene: 8. The CDR3, as DNA: TGTGCCAGCAGCTTAAAGGAGACAGGGGCGAAGACCCAGTACTTC. This codes for CASSLKETGAKTQYF.

The rearrangement joins TRBV5-1 to TRBJ2-1, with 13 bases lining up with TRBD2. The CDR3 has 16 amino acids. CDR1 is SGHRS and CDR2 is YFSETQ in the germline V gene. The V gene end was trimmed by 4 bases and the J gene end by 4 bases; junction bases not matched to a gene: 5. The CDR3 region has the DNA TGCGCCAGCAGCGCACTAGCGGGAGGGCGGTACAATGAGCAGTTCTTC. Its translation is CASSALAGGRYNEQFF.

The chain combines TRBV5-1 with TRBJ2-7, with 9 bases fitting TRBD1. Losses at the gene ends were 2 bases for V and 3 bases for J; bases not matched to a gene: 3. Looked up from germline, CDR1 is SGHRS and CDR2 is YFSETQ. This CDR3 comprises 14 residues. CDR3 in DNA: TGCGCCAGCAGCTTCGGGACAGGGTACTACGAGCAGTACTTC. Translating it yields CASSFGTGYYEQYF.

J is TRBJ1-2 and V is TRBV28; weak D call: TRBD1 (5 bases). V was shortened by 2 bases and J by 3 bases, with 10 bases between the two germline ends. The CDR3 runs to 14 residues. Germline assignment: CDR1 MDHEN and CDR2 SYDVKM. The DNA of the CDR3 is TGTGCCAGCAGTTTACCAGGGCAACACTATGGCTACACCTTC. This gives the protein CASSLPGQHYGYTF.

The chain is built from TRBV5-1 and TRBJ2-2, with a tentative D call TRBD1 (6 bases). This CDR3 is 14 amino acids long. Trimming stripped 4 bases from V and 5 bases from J, with 12 bases between. Germline lookup yields CDR1 SGHRS and CDR2 YFSETQ. Here the CDR3 reads CASSPVRGTGELFF. The CDR3 nucleotides read TGCGCCAGCAGCCCCGTGAGGGGGACCGGGGAGCTGTTTTTT.

The chain combines TRBV28 with TRBJ1-2; 9 nucleotides agree with TRBD1. In germline, CDR1 is MDHEN, CDR2 SYDVKM. With V trimmed by 4 bases and J by 6 bases, 9 bases remained unmatched. The CDR3 sequence is 15 residues long. CDR3 DNA sequence: TGTGCCAGCAGTTCCCACGGACAGGGGAATCATGGCTACACCTTC. This encodes CASSSHGQGNHGYTF.

The J gene is TRBJ1-5, the V gene TRBV4-1; D ambiguous. The germline V gene has CDR1 MGHRA and CDR2 YSYEKL. Trimming left V 0 bases short and J 7 bases short, with 10 bases between. CDR3 size: 14 residues. CDR3 sequence: CASSQEQLRQPQHF. CDR3 nucleotides: TGCGCCAGCAGCCAAGAACAGCTCAGACAGCCCCAGCATTTT.

V gene TRBV27 combines with J gene TRBJ2-2, with D tentatively TRBD1 (6 bases). Germline loops: CDR1 MNHEY, CDR2 SMNVEV (reference sequence). This CDR3 contains 13 residues. Trimming took 8 bases from V and 7 from J, leaving 14 bases between them. The CDR3 DNA sequence: TGTGCCAGCGGCGGACAGTTCGACGGGGAGCTGTTTTTT. Its translation: CASGGQFDGELFF.

The rearrangement joins TRBV2 to TRBJ2-3; D is possibly TRBD2 (7 bases). Germline lookup yields CDR1 SNHLY and CDR2 FYNNEI. Trimming stripped 11 bases from V and 0 bases from J, with 18 bases between. The CDR3 is 15 residues long. The CDR3 region is CAASGGGSSTDTQYF. The CDR3 DNA is TGTGCCGCCTCTGGGGGGGGCAGCAGCACAGATACGCAGTATTTT.

V and J are TRBV7-9 and TRBJ2-1; D might be TRBD2 (6 bases). The CDR3 contains 10 residues. Germline-derived CDR1 and CDR2 are SEHNR and FQNEAQ (reference sequence). V was cut by 6 bases and J by 10 bases, with 7 bases left in between. CDR3 in amino acids: CASRGGEQFF. The CDR3, as DNA: TGTGCCAGCAGAGGAGGGGAGCAGTTCTTC.

Concerning this clone: Other DNA sequences in this specimen translate into the identical CDR3. This chain joins TRBV28 and TRBJ1-5; possible D gene TRBD1, 6 bases. The germline V gene has CDR1 MDHEN and CDR2 SYDVKM. The CDR3 has 12 amino acids. V was trimmed by 5 bases and J by 5 bases, leaving 7 bases between them. The CDR3 DNA is TGTGCCAGCAGTCCAGGGGATCAGCCCCAGCATTTT. Its protein is CASSPGDQPQHF. The variable domain in full, with the rest retrieved from reference TRBV28 and TRBJ1-5, is DVKVTQSSRYLVKRTGEKVFLECVQDMDHENMFWYRQDPGLGLRLIYFSYDVKMKEKGDIPEGYSVSREKKERFSLILESASTNQTSMYLCASSPGDQPQHFGDGTRLSIL.

This clone was detected only once. In DNA, the CDR3 is TGTGCCAGTAGTATGAGGAGCCATAGCTCCTACAATGAGCAGTTCTTC. It yields the protein CASSMRSHSSYNEQFF. The rearrangement joins TRBV19 to TRBJ2-1; D remains ambiguous. The CDR3 length is 16 residues. Germline V gene data show CDR1 as LNHDA and CDR2 as SQIVND (reference sequence). Trimming took off 3 bases at V and 0 bases at J, with 12 bases between the two ends.